A selection of T cell receptor beta chains follows, all from one sample in a study of molecular identifiers for immune sequencing clone quantification. MiXCR, applied by TCRdb to the PCR reads, yields one record per CDR3 protein. Among approximately 500,000 distinct CDR3 sequences listed, about a fifth were seen once. Material: naive CD8+ T cells from blood, with Jurkat cell RNA spiked in. These receptors originate from a human donor in good health. Some libraries in this study had Jurkat cell RNA spiked in. Both conserved end residues are part of each CDR3. The order of the fields is clone size, J gene, D gene, V gene, CDR3 DNA, CDR3 protein. A D gene is named only where the DNA matches it firmly. A row's size may be missing; if present it is once, few, many or a size class.

clone size: NA; J gene: TRBJ2-7; D gene: NA; V gene: TRBV6-2/TRBV6-3; CDR3 DNA: TGTGCCAGCTACAGGGAGCCCACGAGCTACGAGCAGTACTTC; CDR3 protein: CASYREPTSYEQYF
clone size: NA; J gene: TRBJ1-5; D gene: NA; V gene: TRBV28; CDR3 DNA: TGTGCCAGCAGTTTCTTGGTCCCGACTAGCAATCAGCCCCAGCATTTT; CDR3 protein: CASSFLVPTSNQPQHF
clone size: NA; J gene: TRBJ1-3; D gene: NA; V gene: TRBV14; CDR3 DNA: TGTGCCAGCAGCCAAGAGGGGAGCTCTGGAAACACCATATATTTT; CDR3 protein: CASSQEGSSGNTIYF
clone size: NA; J gene: TRBJ1-2; D gene: NA; V gene: TRBV29-1; CDR3 DNA: TGCAGCGTTGACAGGGGTTACTATGGCTACACCTTC; CDR3 protein: CSVDRGYYGYTF
clone size: NA; J gene: TRBJ1-1; D gene: TRBD1; V gene: TRBV9; CDR3 DNA: TGTGCCAGCAGCGTAGCAGGGGGTCTGGGTGAAGCTTTCTTT; CDR3 protein: CASSVAGGLGEAFF
clone size: many; J gene: TRBJ2-7; D gene: NA; V gene: TRBV19; CDR3 DNA: TGTGCCAGTAGTATTGGCCGTTTGGGGGAGCAGTACTTC; CDR3 protein: CASSIGRLGEQYF
clone size: many; J gene: TRBJ2-1; D gene: NA; V gene: TRBV7-9; CDR3 DNA: TGTGCCAGCAGCGCAGGGAATAGATTCTATGAGCAGTTCTTC; CDR3 protein: CASSAGNRFYEQFF
clone size: many; J gene: TRBJ1-4; D gene: TRBD1; V gene: TRBV7-9; CDR3 DNA: TGTGCCAGCAGCTTTCAAAGTCCAGGGGGCGCCGGTGAAAAACTGTTTTTT; CDR3 protein: CASSFQSPGGAGEKLFF
clone size: NA; J gene: TRBJ2-1; D gene: NA; V gene: TRBV30; CDR3 DNA: TGTGCCTGGAGAGACAGTCCAAGGAGGGGTTTCGATGAGCAGTTCTTC; CDR3 protein: CAWRDSPRRGFDEQFF
clone size: NA; J gene: TRBJ2-1; D gene: TRBD2; V gene: TRBV9; CDR3 DNA: TGTGCCAGCAGCGGCTCGGGACTACCCACTCCCAATGAGCAGTTCTTC; CDR3 protein: CASSGSGLPTPNEQFF
clone size: many; J gene: TRBJ2-5; D gene: TRBD2; V gene: TRBV28; CDR3 DNA: TGTGCCAGCAGTTTTTTCAGCGGGAGAGGTGAGACCCAGTACTTC; CDR3 protein: CASSFFSGRGETQYF
clone size: NA; J gene: TRBJ1-5; D gene: TRBD1; V gene: TRBV2; CDR3 DNA: TGTGCCAGCAAAGCCCGGACAGGGGAAGTGGGCAATCAGTCCCAGCATTTT; CDR3 protein: CASKARTGEVGNQSQHF
clone size: NA; J gene: TRBJ2-1; D gene: TRBD1; V gene: TRBV27; CDR3 DNA: TGTGCCAGCACCACCGGGACAGGGGCCTACAATGAGCAGTTCTTC; CDR3 protein: CASTTGTGAYNEQFF
clone size: few; J gene: TRBJ2-2; D gene: TRBD2; V gene: TRBV7-6; CDR3 DNA: TGTGCCAGCAGCTTAGGTCCGGGGGGCACCGGGGAGCTGTTTTTT; CDR3 protein: CASSLGPGGTGELFF
clone size: NA; J gene: TRBJ2-7; D gene: TRBD2; V gene: TRBV2; CDR3 DNA: TGTGCCATCCAAGCGGGGGCCTCCTACGAGCAGTACTTC; CDR3 protein: CAIQAGASYEQYF
clone size: NA; J gene: TRBJ1-5; D gene: TRBD1; V gene: TRBV7-9; CDR3 DNA: TGTGCCAGCAGCTTAGTGGGGACAGGAAGAGTGGGTCAGCCCCAGCATTTT; CDR3 protein: CASSLVGTGRVGQPQHF
clone size: many; J gene: TRBJ2-3; D gene: TRBD2; V gene: TRBV27; CDR3 DNA: TGTGCCAGCAGTTCCCTCCTCGTGGTAGCGGGAGTGTTCGATACGCAGTATTTT; CDR3 protein: CASSSLLVVAGVFDTQYF
clone size: many; J gene: TRBJ2-3; D gene: NA; V gene: TRBV7-8; CDR3 DNA: TGTGCCAGCAGCCTCCTATTCGGGGGCGCAAGATTTCCCACAGATACGCAGTATTTT; CDR3 protein: CASSLLFGGARFPTDTQYF